The present T cell receptor (beta chain) was sequenced within a study of beta chain features in type 1 diabetes. In this sample, this clone turned up a few times. The antigen is not known. Study-wide results and caveats: Cells with high TCR expression could be over-represented when cDNA is sequenced. Researchers report that Type 1 diabetes patients had moderately but significantly shorter TCRB CDR3s across all four CD4+ subsets.

Expressed TCRB transcripts were sequenced, since all the RNA that had been isolated was reverse transcribed. Sequenced by immunoSEQ multiplex PCR; TCRdb stores in-frame clones only, minus some. The table has hundreds of thousands of clones, over 11% seen once. Germline V gene lookup returns CDR1 PRHDT and CDR2 FYEKMQ (reference sequence). CDR3 length equals 12 residues. Trimming pared 5 bases from V and 6 bases from J, leaving 10 bases between. Every single donor gave one heparinised blood draw, and these averaged roughly 100 mL. The sequencing input was naive CD4+ T cells from blood. This chain links TRBV13 with TRBJ1-1; perhaps TRBD1 as D (5 bases). This receptor was identified in a man aged 18 to 29 with type 1 diabetes. This CDR3 reads CASSLGLAEAFF. DNA of the CDR3: TGTGCCAGCAGCCTGGGACTCGCTGAAGCTTTCTTT.